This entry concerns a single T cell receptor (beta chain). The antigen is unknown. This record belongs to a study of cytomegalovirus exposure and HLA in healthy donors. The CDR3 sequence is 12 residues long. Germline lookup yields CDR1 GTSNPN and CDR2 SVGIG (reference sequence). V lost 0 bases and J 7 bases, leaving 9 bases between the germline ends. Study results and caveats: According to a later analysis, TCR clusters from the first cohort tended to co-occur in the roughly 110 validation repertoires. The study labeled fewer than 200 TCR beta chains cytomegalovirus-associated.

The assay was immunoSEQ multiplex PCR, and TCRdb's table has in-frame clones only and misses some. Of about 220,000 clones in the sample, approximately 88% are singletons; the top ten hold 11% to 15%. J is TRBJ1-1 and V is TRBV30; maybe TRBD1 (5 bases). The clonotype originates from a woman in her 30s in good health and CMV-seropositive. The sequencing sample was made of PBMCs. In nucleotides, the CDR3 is TGTGCCTGGAGTGTAGGGGCGTATGAAGCTTTCTTT. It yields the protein CAWSVGAYEAFF.